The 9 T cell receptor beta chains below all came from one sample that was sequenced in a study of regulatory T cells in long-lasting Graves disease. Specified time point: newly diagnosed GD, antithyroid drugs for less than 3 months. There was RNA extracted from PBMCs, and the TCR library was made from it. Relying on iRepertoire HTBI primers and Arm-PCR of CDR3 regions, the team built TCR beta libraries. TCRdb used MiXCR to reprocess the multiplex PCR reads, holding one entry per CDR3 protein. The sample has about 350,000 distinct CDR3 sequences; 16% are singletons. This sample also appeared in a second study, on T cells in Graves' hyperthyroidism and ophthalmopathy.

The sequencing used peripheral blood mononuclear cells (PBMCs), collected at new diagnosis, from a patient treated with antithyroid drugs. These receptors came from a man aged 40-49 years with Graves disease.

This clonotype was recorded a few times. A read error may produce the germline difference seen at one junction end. The CDR3: CASSVTGGNKQFF. The DNA of the CDR3 is TGTGCCAGCAGTGTGACAGGAGGCAATAAGCAGTTCTTC. The rearrangement joins TRBV2 to TRBJ2-1, with a possible D match to TRBD1 (6 bases). This CDR3 comprises 13 residues. The V gene's germline CDR1 is SNHLY and CDR2 FYNNEI.

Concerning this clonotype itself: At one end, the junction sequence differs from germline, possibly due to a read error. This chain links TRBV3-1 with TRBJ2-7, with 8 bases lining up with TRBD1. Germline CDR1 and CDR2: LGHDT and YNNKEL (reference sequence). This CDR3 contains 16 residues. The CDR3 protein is CASSQFRGRLSYGQYF. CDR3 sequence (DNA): TGTGCCAGCAGCCAATTCAGGGGGCGTCTATCCTACGGGCAGTACTTC.

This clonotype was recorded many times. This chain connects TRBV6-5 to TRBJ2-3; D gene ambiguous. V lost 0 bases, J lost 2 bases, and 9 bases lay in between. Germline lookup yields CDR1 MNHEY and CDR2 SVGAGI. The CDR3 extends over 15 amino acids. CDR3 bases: TGTGCCAGCAGTTACTCGTATTCTGACACAGATACGCAGTATTTT. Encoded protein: CASSYSYSDTDTQYF.

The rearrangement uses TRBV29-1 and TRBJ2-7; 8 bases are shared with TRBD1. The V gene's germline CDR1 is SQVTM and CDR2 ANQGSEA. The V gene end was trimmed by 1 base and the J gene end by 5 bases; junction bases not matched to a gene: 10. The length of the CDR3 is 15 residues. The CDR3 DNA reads TGCAGCGTTGAAGGGGCAGGACAGGGTATCCACGAGCAGTACTTC. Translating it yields CSVEGAGQGIHEQYF.

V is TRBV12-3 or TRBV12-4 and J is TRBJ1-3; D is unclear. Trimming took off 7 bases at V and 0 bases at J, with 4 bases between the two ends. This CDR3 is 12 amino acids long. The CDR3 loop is CASISSGNTIYF. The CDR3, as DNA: TGTGCCAGCATCAGCTCTGGAAACACCATATATTTT.

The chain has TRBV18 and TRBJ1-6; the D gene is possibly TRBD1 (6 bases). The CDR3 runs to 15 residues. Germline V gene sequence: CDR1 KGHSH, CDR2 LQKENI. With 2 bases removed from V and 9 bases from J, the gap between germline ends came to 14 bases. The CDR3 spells CASSPVVRGSSPLHF. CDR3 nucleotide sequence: TGTGCCAGCTCACCAGTGGTCAGGGGATCTTCACCCCTCCACTTT. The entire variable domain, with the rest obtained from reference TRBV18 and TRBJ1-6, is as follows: NAGVMQNPRHLVRRRGQEARLRCSPMKGHSHVYWYRQLPEEGLKFMVYLQKENIIDESGMPKERFSAEFPKEGPSILRIQQVVRGDSAAYFCASSPVVRGSSPLHFGNGTRLTVT.

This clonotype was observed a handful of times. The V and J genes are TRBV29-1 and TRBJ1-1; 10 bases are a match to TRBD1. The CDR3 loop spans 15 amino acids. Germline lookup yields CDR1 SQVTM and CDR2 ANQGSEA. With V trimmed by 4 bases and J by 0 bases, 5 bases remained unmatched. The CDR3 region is CSVAGQGVMNTEAFF. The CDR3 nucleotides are TGCAGCGTTGCCGGACAGGGGGTCATGAACACTGAAGCTTTCTTT.

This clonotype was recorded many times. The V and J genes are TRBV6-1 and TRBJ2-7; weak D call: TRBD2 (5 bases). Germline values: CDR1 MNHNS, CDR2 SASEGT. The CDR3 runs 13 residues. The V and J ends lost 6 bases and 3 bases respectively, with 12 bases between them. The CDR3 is CASRVGVNYEQYF. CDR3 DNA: TGTGCCAGCAGGGTCGGGGTGAACTACGAGCAGTACTTC.

CDR3 coding DNA: TGTGCCAGCAGTAAAGCTAGAAGCGGGGGAACCTACGAGCAGTACTTC. It codes for CASSKARSGGTYEQYF. The chain has TRBV6-4 and TRBJ2-7; TRBD2 agrees at 8 bases. The CDR3 extends over 16 amino acids. V gave up 5 bases and J gave up 2 bases; unmatched junction bases: 11. The V gene's germline CDR1 is MRHNA and CDR2 SNTAGT.